The clone carrying this TCR beta chain was found many times. Its target is unknown. Beta-chain TCR CDR3 regions were amplified from RNA transcripts. RT-PCR was first run with HTBI primers, then multiplex PCR in a second round. TCRdb recomputed calls from the multiplex PCR reads with MiXCR, one row per CDR3 protein. The sample has around 520,000 distinct CDR3 sequences; under 45% are singletons. Diagnostic conclusions were grounded in clinical symptoms, serum thyroxine, TRAb, thyroid ultrasound and orbital computed tomography. The data stem from a study of Graves' ophthalmopathy and Graves' hyperthyroidism. Findings and caveats of the study: Ophthalmopathy progression was predicted by the model at more than 55% sensitivity and approximately 72% specificity.

V lost 1 base to trimming and J lost 6 bases, with 9 bases between them. CDR3 length: 13 amino acids. In germline, CDR1 is LGHNA, CDR2 YNFKEQ. The receptor was isolated from an adult man with Graves' hyperthyroidism. V and J are TRBV4-2 and TRBJ1-1, with D perhaps matching TRBD1 (5 bases). The source material was peripheral blood or thyroid tissue (not recorded which). CDR3 amino acids: CASSQGPRAEAFF. The CDR3 DNA is TGTGCCAGCAGCCAAGGCCCCAGGGCTGAAGCTTTCTTT.